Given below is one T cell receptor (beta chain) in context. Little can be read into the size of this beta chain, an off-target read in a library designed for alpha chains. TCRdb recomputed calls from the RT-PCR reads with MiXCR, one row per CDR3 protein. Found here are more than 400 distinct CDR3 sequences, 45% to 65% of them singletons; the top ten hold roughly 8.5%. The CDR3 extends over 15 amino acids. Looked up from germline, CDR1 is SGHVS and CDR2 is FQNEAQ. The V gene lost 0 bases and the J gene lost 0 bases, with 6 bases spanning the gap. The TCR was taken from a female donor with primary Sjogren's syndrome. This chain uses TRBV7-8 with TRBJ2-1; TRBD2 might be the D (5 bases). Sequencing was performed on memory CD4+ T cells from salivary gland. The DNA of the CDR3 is TGTGCCAGCAGCTTAGCAGGGAGCTCCTACAATGAGCAGTTCTTC. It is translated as CASSLAGSSYNEQFF.